This T cell receptor (beta chain) stems from a study of regulatory T cells in long-lasting Graves disease (dated by TCRdb to about 2021). Background on the whole study: To count as having persistent Graves' disease, a patient had to have received antithyroid drug treatment for over 5 years with TSH receptor autoantibodies remaining persistently positive. Persistent Graves' disease patients in the clinical cohort had taken antithyroid drugs for about 10.3 years on average. TCR sequencing covered around 13 persistent and around 20 newly diagnosed Graves' disease patients, some 35 samples in total. The study took place in China and was registered as a clinical trial. Persistent Graves' disease patients were compared with newly diagnosed Graves' disease patients by peripheral blood TCR sequencing and RNA sequencing. The paper's findings and limits, for the study overall: The study examined only peripheral blood because the primary lesion, thyroid tissue, could not be accessed. Sequencing and analysis were restricted to the TCR beta chain. Preferential use of TRBV28, TRBJ1-2 and TRBJ2-5 was observed in persistent disease, whereas TRBV20-1 and TRBJ2-1 were favored in newly diagnosed disease. As a limitation, the authors acknowledged that the small sample size may reduce accuracy. Compared with newly diagnosed patients, persistent Graves' disease patients had lower TCR Shannon entropy and fewer highly expanded clones, which suggests clonal expansion. More public clonotypes were shared among persistent patients (fewer than 3,000) than among newly diagnosed patients (over 900).

This clonotype showed up just a few times. This receptor's antigen is unknown. No much larger clonotype is one base removed from it; base qualities were not supplied. V is clipped by 3 bases and J by 4 bases, and the sequence between their germline boundaries is 15 bases long. In the germline V gene (reference sequence), CDR1 corresponds to LNHDA and CDR2 to SQIVND. From the cysteine through the phenylalanine, the CDR3 covers 15 amino acids. Only the CDR3 part of the read is kept: 45 bases, read in frame from the first base. According to the study, the label for this sample's time point signals: persistent/refractory GD, antithyroid drugs over 5 years with positive TRAb. For both TCR sequencing and RNA sequencing, RNA was extracted from PBMCs in TRIzol. Graves' disease was diagnosed according to American Thyroid Association guidelines. Patients were recruited from an endocrinology department in Xi'an, China. From each patient, about 8.9 milliliters of peripheral blood was collected into an EDTA anticoagulant tube. Ficoll Paque Plus density gradient separation was used to isolate PBMCs, and no further T cell sorting was performed. RNA quality was checked with an Agilent 2100 Bioanalyzer and agarose gel, and concentration with a NanoDrop 2000.

Libraries were built with multiplex PCR. Instrument on record: Illumina HiSeq 4000. CDR3 regions were amplified by Arm-PCR with iRepertoire HTBI primers to construct TCR beta libraries. Before sequencing, the PCR products underwent gel purification. The paper's data handling went like this. Gene usage analysis of CDR3 amino acid clonotypes used the 62 TRBV and 14 to 15 TRBJ segments found across samples. Filtered high-quality paired reads were merged into contigs using COPE and FqMerger. Contigs were aligned with BLAST to IMGT TRBV, TRBD and TRBJ reference genes, and CDR3 was defined per IMGT. Any clonotype with a frequency above 0.1% was counted as a highly expanded clone. Shannon entropy was used to measure repertoire diversity, and the Gini coefficient was used to measure V-J evenness. Clonotypes shared by more than one individual were considered public. TCRdb passed the public sequencing reads through fastp at Q25 and MiXCR, retaining productive beta sequences. Rows merge per CDR3 protein into single entries with the most common DNA and genes. V and J calls and clone size were set by TCRdb, not the authors. In this sample the table shows 400,000 or so distinct CDR3 sequences, around 24% of which occur a single time. The ten largest clones represent about 27% of the sample.

The V and J segments used are TRBV19 and TRBJ1-2; matching of 5 bases hints at TRBD1 as the D gene. The sequencing used peripheral blood mononuclear cells (PBMCs), collected when the disease was refractory, from a patient treated with antithyroid drugs. This TCR was sampled from a female donor with Graves disease. The DNA reads as follows: TGTGCCAGTAGTATTCCAGGGTTGGAGGGCTATGGCTACACCTTC. The resulting protein is CASSIPGLEGYGYTF.